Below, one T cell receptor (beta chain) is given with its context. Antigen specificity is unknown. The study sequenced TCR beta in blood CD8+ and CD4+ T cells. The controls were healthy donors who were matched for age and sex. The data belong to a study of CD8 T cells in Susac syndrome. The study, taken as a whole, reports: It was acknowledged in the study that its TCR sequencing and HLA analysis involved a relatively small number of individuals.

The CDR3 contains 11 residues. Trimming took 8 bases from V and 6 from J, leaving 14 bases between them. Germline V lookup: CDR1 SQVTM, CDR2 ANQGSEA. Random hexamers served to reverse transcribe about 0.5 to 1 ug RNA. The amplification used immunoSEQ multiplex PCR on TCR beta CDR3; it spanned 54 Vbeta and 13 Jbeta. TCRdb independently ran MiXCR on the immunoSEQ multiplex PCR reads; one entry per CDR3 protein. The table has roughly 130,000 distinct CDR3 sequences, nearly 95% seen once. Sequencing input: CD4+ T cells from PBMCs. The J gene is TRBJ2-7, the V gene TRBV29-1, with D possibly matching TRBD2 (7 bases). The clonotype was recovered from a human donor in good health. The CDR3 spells CSSTRGGEQYF. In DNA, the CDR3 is TGCAGCTCAACGAGGGGGGGCGAGCAGTACTTC.